Sequencing of this TCR beta chain was carried out in a study of identical twins. The study, taken as a whole, reports: Analyses based on zero insertions could be partly confounded by invariant MAIT and iNKT cells. It was out-of-frame TCR alpha sharing in monozygotic twins that models underestimated. Whereas memory repertoires showed no such difference, abundant cord blood beta clonotypes carried fewer insertions.

J lost 7 bases, V lost 2 bases, and 8 bases had no gene match. This CDR3 spans 14 amino acids. Germline CDR1 reads SQVTM; CDR2 reads ANQGSEA. Template switching, a step in the protocol, added a universal primer site, and cDNA carried unique molecular identifiers. Using its own MiXCR run on the 5' RACE reads, TCRdb lists one record per CDR3 protein. Found here are around 240,000 distinct CDR3 sequences, 10% to 13% of them singletons; the top ten hold about a tenth. There are a few counts of this clonotype. Its antigen remains unidentified. The sequence derives from a man aged 45 to 65 in good health. The chain employs TRBV29-1 and TRBJ2-3, with 8 bases fitting TRBD2. Sequences were obtained from memory T cells sorted from blood. The CDR3 loop is CSVEKSGSPNTQYF. Written as DNA, the CDR3 is TGCAGCGTTGAAAAAAGCGGGAGCCCGAATACGCAGTATTTT.